This TCR beta chain came from a study of OX40 agonist ivuxolimab in advanced cancers. Study-wide results and caveats: Clonal expansion from baseline to week 6 occurred in both CD4+ and CD8+ T cells. Low normalized T-cell clonal expansion was additionally recorded for some nonresponders.

Using immunoSEQ multiplex PCR, the repertoire was profiled, and TCRdb retains in-frame clones only, with some absent. This table has roughly 60,000 clones, 70% to 90% appearing once. This clone has a single count. Its specificity is unknown. Germline is not matched at one junction end, which may reflect a read error. Other DNA variants within this sample encode the same CDR3. The germline V gene encodes CDR1 SGDLS and CDR2 YYNGEE. This CDR3 is 15 amino acids long. Specimen: CD4+ or CD8+ T cells sorted from blood, collected in a trial of the OX40 agonist ivuxolimab. This chain joins TRBV9 and TRBJ1-2; 7 positions match TRBD1. The sequence derives from an adult with an advanced solid tumor such as melanoma, head and neck, liver or kidney cancer. CDR3 nucleotides: TGTGCCAGCAGCCCGACCCCCGACAGGGTCTATGGCTACACCTTT. Amino acid sequence: CASSPTPDRVYGYTF.